This T cell receptor beta chain was profiled in a study of cytomegalovirus exposure and HLA in healthy donors. Worth noting for this clone: The antigen is not known.

13 Jbeta primers and 60 Vbeta primers were used for the PCR. Repertoires were generated with immunoSEQ multiplex PCR, while TCRdb's copy carries only in-frame clones and drops some. This table has 70,000 to 80,000 clones, 82% appearing once. V gave up 5 bases and J gave up 5 bases; unmatched junction bases: 6. The germline V gene has CDR1 MNHEY and CDR2 SVGAGI. CDR3 length: 14 amino acids. General study results and limits: In a later analysis, an Asian-associated ancestry cluster reportedly showed fewer N-insertions than the roughly 650-donor mean. Most TCRs appeared rarely, but some public TCRs recurred in many donors. Some V segments, including TRBV6-2 and TRBV6-3, were excluded as indistinguishable.

The rearrangement links TRBV6-5 to TRBJ2-5, with TRBD2 identical over 9 bases. Material: PBMCs. This receptor was identified in a man younger than 35 in good health and CMV-seronegative. The DNA of the CDR3 is TGTGCCAGCAGTCGGAGCGGGGGGTGGGAGACCCAGTACTTC. Translated: CASSRSGGWETQYF.